This T cell receptor beta chain was obtained from a study of T-cell reconstitution after alpha-beta-depleted transplantation in children. This clonotype was picked up many times. Unique molecular identifiers were used in preparing the TCRbeta library. One entry per CDR3 protein, called by TCRdb with MiXCR from the PCR reads. The table shows under 300,000 distinct CDR3 sequences, with roughly 10% occurring only once. This CDR3 spans 13 amino acids. Germline-derived CDR1 and CDR2 are LNHNV and YYDKDF (reference sequence). J gave up 2 bases and V 8 bases, and 2 bases lay outside the gene matches. The clonotype originates from a male patient between 2 and 15 years old who had a stem cell transplant for chronic granulomatous disease, so the T cells may come from the graft donor. V and J are TRBV15 and TRBJ2-3; 9 bases map to TRBD2. Sequences were derived from peripheral blood, sampled 180 days after TCRalphabeta/CD19-depleted stem cell transplant. CDR3 amino acids: CATVAGDTDTQYF. CDR3 sequence (DNA): TGTGCCACCGTAGCGGGGGACACAGATACGCAGTATTTT.